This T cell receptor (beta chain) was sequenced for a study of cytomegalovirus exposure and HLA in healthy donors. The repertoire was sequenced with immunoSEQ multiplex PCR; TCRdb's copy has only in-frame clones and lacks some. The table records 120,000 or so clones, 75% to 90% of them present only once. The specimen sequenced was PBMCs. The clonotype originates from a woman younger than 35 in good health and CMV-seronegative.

CDR3 loop: CASSVSLAGGPETQYF. In DNA, the CDR3 is TGTGCCAGCAGCGTAAGTTTGGCGGGAGGGCCGGAGACCCAGTACTTC. The V call is TRBV9, the J call TRBJ2-5; TRBD2 aligns across 9 bases. CDR1 SGDLS and CDR2 YYNGEE come from the germline V gene. V lost 1 base and J lost 5; bases outside the gene matches: 9. This CDR3 is 16 amino acids long.